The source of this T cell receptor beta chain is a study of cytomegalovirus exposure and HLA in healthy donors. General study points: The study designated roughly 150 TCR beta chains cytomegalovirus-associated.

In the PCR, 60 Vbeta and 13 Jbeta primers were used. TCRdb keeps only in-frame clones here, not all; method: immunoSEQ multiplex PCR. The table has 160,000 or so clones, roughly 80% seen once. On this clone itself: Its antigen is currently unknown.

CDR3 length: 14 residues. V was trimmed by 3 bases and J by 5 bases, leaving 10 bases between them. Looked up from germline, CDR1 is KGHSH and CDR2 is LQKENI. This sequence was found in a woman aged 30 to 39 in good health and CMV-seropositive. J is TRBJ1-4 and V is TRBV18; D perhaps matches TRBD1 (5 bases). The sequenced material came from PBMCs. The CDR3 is CASSPYRINEKLFF. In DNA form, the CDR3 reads TGTGCCAGCTCACCGTACAGGATAAATGAAAAACTGTTTTTT.